The entry that follows covers one T cell receptor (beta chain) sequence. Its cognate antigen is unknown. This sample was included in a study of blood T cells in healthy people across ages. Whole-study results and caveats: Researchers deemed the diversity estimates from one million T cells underestimates.

A J-beta primer mix and a sample-barcoded 5' primer were used in a second PCR of roughly 6 to 12 cycles. Researchers report that a template-switch adaptor with 12 random nucleotides tagged each cDNA molecule. TCRdb re-derived calls from the 5' RACE reads in MiXCR, one entry per CDR3 protein. The sample includes about 580,000 distinct CDR3 sequences, around 50% of them seen just once. The CDR3 totals 17 residues. Trimming left V 0 bases short and J 0 bases short, with 12 bases between. Germline CDR1 and CDR2: MNHEY and SVGEGT. The V and J genes are TRBV6-2 or TRBV6-3 and TRBJ1-5; tentative D call: TRBD1 (6 bases). This clonotype was obtained from an elderly man in good health. The sample taken for sequencing was blood. The CDR3 nucleotides are TGTGCCAGCAGTTACTCGAAAACAGGGTATAGCAATCAGCCCCAGCATTTT. As protein: CASSYSKTGYSNQPQHF.